Here is one TCR beta chain with its context. In the original processing: Amplification of reference gene primers provided the estimated nucleated cell counts. TCRdb keeps only in-frame clones here, not all; method: immunoSEQ multiplex PCR. That table furnishes V, J and clone size, whereas the DNA furnished D and trimming. The sample shows about 400,000 clones, about 90% of them seen only once. The sample is drawn from a study of blood T cell repertoires in COVID-19. The overall study: The United States, Italy and Spain were the sources of the acute and convalescent COVID-19 samples.

Adults between about 18 and 95 years of age took part from under 25 US areas. The sample was PBMCs or T cells enriched from blood (not recorded which). The sequence derives from a woman aged 30 to 39 who had recovered from COVID-19.

The CDR3 region is CASSPDGVNNQPQHF. In DNA, the CDR3 is TGTGCCAGCTCACCGGACGGGGTTAACAATCAGCCCCAGCATTTT. The chain employs TRBV18 and TRBJ1-5; D is unclear. Trimming pared 3 bases from V and 3 bases from J, leaving 12 bases between. Germline V gene data show CDR1 as KGHSH and CDR2 as LQKENI. CDR3 length: 15 amino acids. Looking up the rest from reference TRBV18 and TRBJ1-5 gives the full variable domain: NAGVMQNPRHLVRRRGQEARLRCSPMKGHSHVYWYRQLPEEGLKFMVYLQKENIIDESGMPKERFSAEFPKEGPSILRIQQVVRGDSAAYFCASSPDGVNNQPQHFGDGTRLSIL.